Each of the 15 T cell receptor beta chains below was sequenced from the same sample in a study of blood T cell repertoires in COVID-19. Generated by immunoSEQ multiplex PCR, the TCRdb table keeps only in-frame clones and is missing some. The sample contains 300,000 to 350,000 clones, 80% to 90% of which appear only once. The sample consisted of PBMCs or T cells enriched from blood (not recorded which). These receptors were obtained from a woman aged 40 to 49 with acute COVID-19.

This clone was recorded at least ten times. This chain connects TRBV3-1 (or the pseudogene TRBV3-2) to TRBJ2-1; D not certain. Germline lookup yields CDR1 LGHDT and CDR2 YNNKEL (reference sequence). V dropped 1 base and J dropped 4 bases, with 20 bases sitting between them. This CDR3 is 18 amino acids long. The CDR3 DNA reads TGTGCCAGCAGCCAAGCTCTGGCCGTCACCGGCAGGTACAATGAGCAGTTCTTC. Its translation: CASSQALAVTGRYNEQFF.

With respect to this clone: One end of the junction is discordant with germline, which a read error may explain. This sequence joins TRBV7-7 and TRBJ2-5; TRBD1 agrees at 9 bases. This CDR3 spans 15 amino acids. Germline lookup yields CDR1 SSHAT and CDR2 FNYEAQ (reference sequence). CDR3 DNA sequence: TGTGCTAGCAGCCCTTCCTGGACAGGGGAAGAGACCCAGTACTTC. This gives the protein CASSPSWTGEETQYF.

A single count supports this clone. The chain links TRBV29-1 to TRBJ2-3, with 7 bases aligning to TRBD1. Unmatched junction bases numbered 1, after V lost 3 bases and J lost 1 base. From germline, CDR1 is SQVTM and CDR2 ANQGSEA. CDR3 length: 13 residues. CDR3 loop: CSVDQGGTDTQYF. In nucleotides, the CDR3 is TGCAGCGTTGATCAGGGGGGCACAGATACGCAGTATTTT.

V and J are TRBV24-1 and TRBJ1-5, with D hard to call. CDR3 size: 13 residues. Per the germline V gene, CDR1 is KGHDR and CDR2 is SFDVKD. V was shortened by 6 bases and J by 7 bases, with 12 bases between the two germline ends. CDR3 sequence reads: CATSFRDGQPQHF. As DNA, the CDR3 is TGTGCCACCAGTTTCCGGGATGGCCAGCCCCAGCATTTT.

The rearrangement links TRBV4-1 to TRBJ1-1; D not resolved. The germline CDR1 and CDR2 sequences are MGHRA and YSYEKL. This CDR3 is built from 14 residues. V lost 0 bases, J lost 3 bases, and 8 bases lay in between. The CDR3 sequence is CASSQDSQDTEAFF. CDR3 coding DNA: TGCGCCAGCAGCCAAGATTCTCAGGACACTGAAGCTTTCTTT.

The CDR3 is CADDGGTEAFF. CDR3 nucleotides: TGTGCCGACGACGGGGGTACTGAAGCTTTCTTT. The rearrangement links TRBV15 to TRBJ1-1; possible D gene TRBD1, 5 bases. CDR1 is LNHNV and CDR2 is YYDKDF in the germline V gene (reference sequence). Trimming left V 11 bases short and J 5 bases short, with 12 bases between. The CDR3 spans 11 residues. Supplemented by reference TRBV15 and TRBJ1-1, the full variable domain reads DAMVIQNPRYQVTQFGKPVTLSCSQTLNHNVMYWYQQKSSQAPKLLFHYYDKDFNNEADTPDNFQSRRPNTSFCFLDIRSPGLGDTAMYLCADDGGTEAFFGQGTRLTVV.

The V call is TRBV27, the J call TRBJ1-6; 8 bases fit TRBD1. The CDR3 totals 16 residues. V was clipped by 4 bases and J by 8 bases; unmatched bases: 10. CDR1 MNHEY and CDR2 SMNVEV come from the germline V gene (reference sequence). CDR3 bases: TGTGCCAGCAGTTCACCCCCCAGGGGGCCGGATTCACCCCTCCACTTT. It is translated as CASSSPPRGPDSPLHF.

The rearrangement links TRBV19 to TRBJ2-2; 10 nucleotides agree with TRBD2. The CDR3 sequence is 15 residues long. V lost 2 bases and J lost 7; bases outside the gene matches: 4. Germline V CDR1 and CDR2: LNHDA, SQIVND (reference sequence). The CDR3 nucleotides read TGTGCCAGTAGTATACTAGCGGGAGTTAGCGGGGAGCTGTTTTTT. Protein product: CASSILAGVSGELFF.

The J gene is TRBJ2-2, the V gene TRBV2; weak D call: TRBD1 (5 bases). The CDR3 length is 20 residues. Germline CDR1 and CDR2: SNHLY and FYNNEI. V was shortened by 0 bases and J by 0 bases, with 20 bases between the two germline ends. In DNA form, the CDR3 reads TGTGCCAGCAGTGAAGCGCAGGGATATATTTCCAGCGCGAACACCGGGGAGCTGTTTTTT. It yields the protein CASSEAQGYISSANTGELFF.

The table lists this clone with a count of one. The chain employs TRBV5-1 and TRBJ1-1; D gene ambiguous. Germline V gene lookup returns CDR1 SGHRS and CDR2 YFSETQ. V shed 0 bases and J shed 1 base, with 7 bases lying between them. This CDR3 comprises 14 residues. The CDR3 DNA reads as TGCGCCAGCAGCTTGGAACAGCCGAACACTGAAGCTTTCTTT. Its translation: CASSLEQPNTEAFF.

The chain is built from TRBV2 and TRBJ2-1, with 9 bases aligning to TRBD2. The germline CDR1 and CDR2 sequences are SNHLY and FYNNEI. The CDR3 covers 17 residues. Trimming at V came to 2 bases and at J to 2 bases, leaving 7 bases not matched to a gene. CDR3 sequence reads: CASSETASGGPYNEQFF. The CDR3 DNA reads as TGTGCCAGCAGTGAAACCGCGAGCGGGGGGCCCTACAATGAGCAGTTCTTC. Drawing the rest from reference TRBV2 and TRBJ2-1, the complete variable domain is EPEVTQTPSHQVTQMGQEVILRCVPISNHLYFYWYRQILGQKVEFLVSFYNNEISEKSEIFDDQFSVERPDGSNFTLKIRSTKLEDSAMYFCASSETASGGPYNEQFFGPGTRLTVL.

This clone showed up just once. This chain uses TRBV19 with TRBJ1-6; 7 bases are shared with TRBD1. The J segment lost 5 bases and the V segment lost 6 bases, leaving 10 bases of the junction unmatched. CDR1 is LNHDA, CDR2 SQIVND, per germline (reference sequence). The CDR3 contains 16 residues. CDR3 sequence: CASRYRGEFHNSPLHF. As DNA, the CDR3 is TGTGCCAGTAGATACAGGGGCGAATTCCATAATTCACCCCTCCACTTT.

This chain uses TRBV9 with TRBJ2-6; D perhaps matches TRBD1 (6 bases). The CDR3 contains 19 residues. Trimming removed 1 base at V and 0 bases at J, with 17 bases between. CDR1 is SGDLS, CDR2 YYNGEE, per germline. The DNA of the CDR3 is TGTGCCAGCAGCGTATGGGACCGGACAGCCTTCTCTGGGGCCAACGTCCTGACTTTC. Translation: CASSVWDRTAFSGANVLTF.

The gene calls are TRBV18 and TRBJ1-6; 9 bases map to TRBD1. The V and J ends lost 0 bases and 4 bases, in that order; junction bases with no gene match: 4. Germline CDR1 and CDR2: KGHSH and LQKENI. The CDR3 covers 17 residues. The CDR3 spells CASSPPDRGRYNSPLHF. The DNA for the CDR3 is TGTGCCAGCTCACCACCGGACAGGGGAAGATATAATTCACCCCTCCACTTT.

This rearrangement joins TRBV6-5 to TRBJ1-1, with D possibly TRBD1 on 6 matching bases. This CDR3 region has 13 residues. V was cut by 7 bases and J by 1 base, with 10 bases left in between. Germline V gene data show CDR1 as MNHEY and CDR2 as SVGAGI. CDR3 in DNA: TGTGCCAGCATGCTGGGACAGAACACTGAAGCTTTCTTT. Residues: CASMLGQNTEAFF.